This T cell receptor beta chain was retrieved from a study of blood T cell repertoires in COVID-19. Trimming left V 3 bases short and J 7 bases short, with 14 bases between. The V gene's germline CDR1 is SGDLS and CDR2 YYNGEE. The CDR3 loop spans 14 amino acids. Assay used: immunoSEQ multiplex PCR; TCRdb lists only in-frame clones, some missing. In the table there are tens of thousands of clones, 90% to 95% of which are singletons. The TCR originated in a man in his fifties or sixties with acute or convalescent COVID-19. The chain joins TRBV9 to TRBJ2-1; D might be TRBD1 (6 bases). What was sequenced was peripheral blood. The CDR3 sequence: CASSARLGGNEQFF. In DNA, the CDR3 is TGTGCCAGCAGCGCCCGGTTAGGGGGAAATGAGCAGTTCTTC.